This TCR beta chain was found in a study of blood T cell repertoires in COVID-19. Study information: Whether acute or convalescent, the COVID-19 samples came from the United States, Italy and Spain. PBMCs, B-cell-depleted T cells, or T cells were the source of the cDNA or gDNA that made up the material.

Authors' methods: From reference gene primer amplification, estimates of nucleated cell counts were derived. The repertoire was sequenced with immunoSEQ multiplex PCR; TCRdb's copy has only in-frame clones and lacks some. From that table come the V and J calls and clone size; the DNA was used to work out D and trimming. The sample lists around 99,000 clones, just under 90% occurring once. The sample comprised peripheral blood. This sequence originates from a human donor in a cohort sampled during active COVID-19.

In DNA form, the CDR3 reads TGCGCCAGCAGCCCCGGGACTAGCGTCGATACGCAGTATTTT. Translating it yields CASSPGTSVDTQYF. The V and J genes are TRBV5-1 and TRBJ2-3; 10 positions match TRBD2. The CDR3 is 14 amino acids. After removal of 4 bases from V and 6 bases from J, the junction contained 5 bases not matched to a gene. Germline CDR1 reads SGHRS; CDR2 reads YFSETQ.